This T cell receptor beta chain is from a study of T-cell reconstitution after alpha-beta-depleted transplantation in children. Broader study findings: Once a year had passed after transplant, T-cell counts and diversity came mostly from newly produced T cells. After transplant, high TCRbeta diversity at day 60 in some patients arose from surviving recipient T cells and thymic progenitors. At around two months after transplant, the alpha-beta T cells were reportedly derived from several hundred expanded clones that came from non-depleted graft cells.

Concerning this clonotype: Its antigen is unknown.

Germline CDR1 reads GTSNPN; CDR2 reads SVGIG (reference sequence). The CDR3 runs to 12 residues. V was shortened by 5 bases and J by 2 bases, with 10 bases between the two germline ends. Unique molecular identifiers were incorporated during preparation of the TCRbeta library. TCRdb called the PCR reads again in MiXCR, with one record for every CDR3 protein. The data show about 150,000 distinct CDR3 sequences, roughly 10% seen once. V and J are TRBV30 and TRBJ2-7; tentatively, D is TRBD1 or TRBD2 (5 bases each). The sequence was obtained from a boy between 2 and 10 years old with acute myeloid leukemia, due to receive a stem cell transplant. The material sequenced was PBMCs, taken before TCRalphabeta/CD19-depleted stem cell transplant. As DNA, the CDR3 is TGTGCCTGGGGGGACCACACCTACGAGCAGTACTTC. It translates to CAWGDHTYEQYF.